Sequencing of this T cell receptor beta chain was carried out in a study of technical replicates of blood from a handful of donors. Method: immunoSEQ multiplex PCR; TCRdb's copy keeps in-frame clones and lacks some. Of some 70,000 clones in the sample, 90% to 95% were seen once. The CDR3 covers 16 residues. J is TRBJ2-7 and V is TRBV12-2; the table's D call TRBD2 went unverified against the DNA. TRBV12-2 is a pseudogene locus. The clonotype comes from a human donor in good health. Some clones in this sample may be carry-over from other donors' samples. The sample comprised PBMCs. The DNA of the CDR3 is TGTGCAAGTCGCCACAATCCCCGGGAGGGCCCCTACGAGCAGTACTTC. Protein: CASRHNPREGPYEQYF.